Listed here is a single TCR beta chain. Its antigen remains unidentified. Unmatched junction bases numbered 22, after V lost 4 bases and J lost 8 bases. Per the germline V gene, CDR1 is SGHNT and CDR2 is YYREEE (reference sequence). This CDR3 is built from 18 residues. Second doses that came at about 4 or about 12 weeks were put together. These data belong to a study of T cell responses to AZD1222 COVID-19 vaccine. Points from the study as a whole: None of the repertoires were sampled until the peak T cell response had passed. A reported finding is that nearly half of spike-specific TCRs target unmutated variant regions. Donors were largely white British and mainly female; clonal diversity was possibly underestimated.

Produced via immunoSEQ multiplex PCR; TCRdb's table is partial and in-frame only. Among roughly 96,000 clones listed, 88% were seen once. The sequencing used peripheral blood, collected 28 days after the second AZD1222 dose. This TCR came from an adult who received the AZD1222 COVID-19 vaccine. The rearrangement joins TRBV5-4 to TRBJ1-2; 8 bases are a match to TRBD1. CDR3 sequence reads: CASSAAGTGGTARGGYTF. The CDR3 nucleotides are TGTGCCAGCAGCGCGGCGGGCACAGGGGGGACAGCGAGGGGCGGCTACACCTTC.